Detailed here is one T cell receptor (beta chain). The data are from a study of blood T cell repertoires in COVID-19. V was pared by 1 base and J by 4 bases, with 4 bases of the junction left unmatched. CDR1 and CDR2 (germline): SGHRS, YFSETQ. The CDR3 is made up of 15 amino acids. Methods used by the authors: Reference gene primer amplification in the assay estimated nucleated cell counts. Generated by immunoSEQ multiplex PCR, the TCRdb table keeps only in-frame clones and is missing some. V and J calls and clone size are copied from that table; D and trimming were computed from the DNA. The sample consists of 200,000 to 250,000 clones, 80% to 90% of them appearing once. Individuals aged about 18 to 95 years were recruited from 24 US areas. Participant-given clinical history determined each cohort assignment. Within 2 weeks before study entry, exposed participants met a COVID-19 case.

This chain links TRBV5-1 with TRBJ2-2; 7 bases map to TRBD2. The sequencing input was PBMCs or T cells enriched from blood (not recorded which). This TCR was recovered from a woman aged 30 to 39 who had been exposed to COVID-19. The CDR3 DNA reads as TGCGCCAGCAGCTTGCGCGGGAGCGGCACCGGGGAGCTGTTTTTT. Its protein product is CASSLRGSGTGELFF.